Below, 4 T cell receptor beta chains from the same sample are listed, as sequenced in a study of stem cell transplantation in POMP-related autoinflammatory disease. Only in-frame clones appear in the TCRdb table, and some are missing; sequencing was by immunoSEQ multiplex PCR. The data hold roughly 70,000 clones, with approximately 91% observed a single time. This specimen consisted of CD4+ T cells from PBMCs, obtained after stem cell transplantation. The receptor source for this set is a human patient with POMP-related autoinflammation and immune dysregulation (PRAID). These T cells may partly come from the graft donor.

V usage is TRBV5-1 and J usage is TRBJ2-3; D gene ambiguous. CDR3 length equals 14 residues. V was trimmed by 5 bases and J by 1 base, leaving 11 bases between them. Germline V gene sequence: CDR1 SGHRS, CDR2 YFSETQ. CDR3 nucleotides: TGCGCCAGCAGGCCAGGTCTTGGCACAGATACGCAGTATTTT. As protein: CASRPGLGTDTQYF.

The gene calls are TRBV18 and TRBJ2-2; possibly TRBD2 for D (5 bases). The germline CDR1 and CDR2 sequences are KGHSH and LQKENI. The CDR3 covers 14 residues. Trimming took off 0 bases at V and 5 bases at J, with 7 bases between the two ends. The CDR3 DNA follows: TGTGCCAGCTCACCACCAACTAGAACCGGGGAGCTGTTTTTT. Translated, it gives CASSPPTRTGELFF.

The chain combines TRBV2 with TRBJ2-2; no reliable D call. Trimming shortened V by 8 bases and J by 5 bases, and 18 bases separated the two germline ends. This CDR3 has 15 residues. Germline V CDR1 and CDR2: SNHLY, FYNNEI. CDR3 DNA: TGTGCCAGCGTACCCGGTGCAGTCCAAACCGGGGAGCTGTTTTTT. It codes for CASVPGAVQTGELFF.

The V and J genes are TRBV2 and TRBJ2-5; 9 bases match TRBD1. The CDR3 runs to 16 residues. V gave up 6 bases and J gave up 1 base; unmatched junction bases: 9. From germline, CDR1 is SNHLY and CDR2 FYNNEI. Here the CDR3 reads CASSPTGGHPQETQYF. The CDR3 DNA sequence: TGTGCCAGCAGCCCGACAGGGGGACACCCCCAAGAGACCCAGTACTTC.